This entry describes one T cell receptor beta chain. TCRdb called the multiplex PCR reads again in MiXCR, with one record for every CDR3 protein. In the table there are 200,000 to 300,000 distinct CDR3 sequences, around 30% of which are singletons. Germline V lookup: CDR1 SNHLY, CDR2 FYNNEI. There are 14 residues in the CDR3. Germline trimming cut 5 bases from V and 11 bases from J; bases unmatched to any gene: 7. Breast cancer patients provided tissue from their axillary draining lymph nodes. This specimen belongs to a study of breast tumors, draining lymph nodes, adjacent tissues. The sample taken for sequencing was axillary lymph node tissue. This chain joins TRBV2 and TRBJ2-6; 9 positions agree with TRBD1. This clonotype was obtained from a female donor with breast cancer. Some clones in this sample may be carry-over from other donors' samples. The CDR3 DNA reads TGTGCCAGCAGTCTTGGACAGGGGTCCTACGTCCTGACTTTC. This encodes CASSLGQGSYVLTF.